Presented here are 24 T cell receptor beta chains from one specimen sequenced in a study of blood T cell repertoires in COVID-19. Libraries were prepared by immunoSEQ multiplex PCR; TCRdb keeps only in-frame clonotypes and omits some of them. The repertoire includes about 57,000 clones, around 76% of them detected once, and about 22% sits in the top ten. The material sequenced was peripheral blood. Receptor source: a woman in her sixties with acute or convalescent COVID-19.

The V gene is TRBV2, the J gene TRBJ1-5, with D perhaps TRBD1 (5 bases). The CDR3 spans 15 residues. Trimming shortened V by 6 bases and J by 1 base, and 13 bases separated the two germline ends. CDR1 is SNHLY and CDR2 is FYNNEI in the germline V gene. CDR3 in amino acids: CASRDKGSSNQPQHF. DNA for the CDR3: TGTGCCAGCAGGGACAAGGGGTCAAGCAATCAGCCCCAGCATTTT.

The V call is TRBV18, the J call TRBJ2-1; maybe TRBD2 (6 bases). The V gene lost 0 bases and the J gene lost 0 bases, with 9 bases spanning the gap. This CDR3 has 16 amino acids. Germline-derived CDR1 and CDR2 are KGHSH and LQKENI. DNA for the CDR3: TGTGCCAGCTCACCACCGGAGGGGAGCTCCTACAATGAGCAGTTCTTC. Translated, it gives CASSPPEGSSYNEQFF.

This rearrangement joins TRBV7-3 to TRBJ1-2, with a weak D call TRBD1 (5 bases). V dropped 3 bases and J dropped 3 bases, with 11 bases sitting between them. The CDR3 spans 14 residues. Germline lookup yields CDR1 SGHTA and CDR2 FQGTGA. The chain's CDR3 is CASSLKGDDYGYTF. The CDR3 DNA reads TGTGCCAGCAGCTTGAAAGGGGATGACTATGGCTACACCTTC.

For the CDR3, the DNA is TGTGCCAGCTCACCTACAGGGGGCAATCAGCCCCAGCATTTT. It yields the protein CASSPTGGNQPQHF. The rearrangement links TRBV18 to TRBJ1-5, with 7 bases lining up with TRBD1. V lost 3 bases to trimming and J lost 2 bases; unmatched junction nucleotides: 1. This CDR3 contains 14 residues. The germline CDR1 and CDR2 sequences are KGHSH and LQKENI.

This clone was seen just once. This sequence joins TRBV7-3 and TRBJ1-6; maybe TRBD1 (6 bases). The V gene lost 1 base and the J gene lost 8 bases, with 12 bases spanning the gap. Germline-derived CDR1 and CDR2 are SGHTA and FQGTGA. CDR3 size: 15 residues. This CDR3 is CASSLKGGKDSPLHF. In DNA, the CDR3 is TGTGCCAGCAGCTTAAAGGGGGGGAAGGATTCACCCCTCCACTTT.

This clone was recorded only once. The CDR3, as DNA: TGTGCCAGCAGCCTGACGGGGGCTGAAGCTTTCTTT. This codes for CASSLTGAEAFF. The chain joins TRBV3-1 (or the pseudogene TRBV3-2) to TRBJ1-1; possibly TRBD1 for D (5 bases). V was shortened by 4 bases and J by 6 bases, with 9 bases between the two germline ends. The germline gives CDR1 LGHDT, CDR2 YNNKEL (reference sequence). This CDR3 region has 12 residues.

The chain is built from TRBV2 and TRBJ1-5; 7 nucleotides agree with TRBD1. Germline V gene lookup returns CDR1 SNHLY and CDR2 FYNNEI. The CDR3 covers 12 residues. After removal of 7 bases from V and 4 bases from J, the junction contained 1 base not matched to a gene. CDR3 coding DNA: TGTGCCAGCATGACAGGGAATCAGCCCCAGCATTTT. This codes for CASMTGNQPQHF. The variable domain in full, with the rest retrieved from reference TRBV2 and TRBJ1-5, is EPEVTQTPSHQVTQMGQEVILRCVPISNHLYFYWYRQILGQKVEFLVSFYNNEISEKSEIFDDQFSVERPDGSNFTLKIRSTKLEDSAMYFCASMTGNQPQHFGDGTRLSIL.

The V gene is TRBV9, the J gene TRBJ2-7; possibly TRBD1 for D (6 bases). Germline V CDR1 and CDR2: SGDLS, YYNGEE. CDR3 size: 14 residues. The V end was cut by 3 bases, the J end by 2 bases, with 12 bases between. The CDR3 coding sequence is TGTGCCAGCAGCGAGACGACAGGCGCCTACGAGCAGTACTTC. This translates into CASSETTGAYEQYF. The variable domain in full, completed from reference TRBV9 and TRBJ2-7, reads DSGVTQTPKHLITATGQRVTLRCSPRSGDLSVYWYQQSLDQGLQFLIQYYNGEERAKGNILERFSAQQFPDLHSELNLSSLELGDSALYFCASSETTGAYEQYFGPGTRLTVT.

This clone was seen just once. V is TRBV7-2 and J is TRBJ1-1; tentative D call: TRBD1 (5 bases). The V gene lost 3 bases and the J gene lost 4 bases, with 12 bases spanning the gap. Germline CDR1 reads SGHTA; CDR2 reads FQGNSA. The CDR3 spans 14 residues. As DNA, the CDR3 is TGTGCCAGCAGCTTGGACACACCGATCACTGAAGCTTTCTTT. Amino acid sequence: CASSLDTPITEAFF.

The rearrangement joins TRBV2 to TRBJ1-2, with D maybe TRBD1 (6 bases). Trimming stripped 7 bases from V and 5 bases from J, with 17 bases between. The CDR3 is 14 amino acids. Germline values: CDR1 SNHLY, CDR2 FYNNEI. The CDR3 is CASTEWGRGYGYTF. CDR3 DNA: TGTGCCAGCACCGAATGGGGAAGGGGGTATGGCTACACCTTC.

The chain couples TRBV5-5 to TRBJ1-2; 7 bases match TRBD1. The V segment lost 1 base and the J segment 4 bases; nucleotides outside the gene matches: 4. Germline-derived CDR1 and CDR2 are SGHKS and YYEKEE (reference sequence). CDR3 size: 14 residues. CDR3 region: CASSLIRDSYGYTF. The CDR3 nucleotides read TGTGCCAGCAGCTTGATCCGGGACAGCTATGGCTACACCTTC.

This chain joins TRBV19 and TRBJ1-6; 8 bases map to TRBD1. The trim removed 5 bases at V and 9 bases at J, leaving 12 bases unmatched. The CDR3 is made up of 16 amino acids. The germline V gene has CDR1 LNHDA and CDR2 SQIVND (reference sequence). CDR3 sequence (DNA): TGTGCCAGTAGTCCCCGTTGGCAGGGGGCCTCTTCACCCCTCCACTTT. Its protein product is CASSPRWQGASSPLHF. Combining the CDR3 with reference TRBV19 and TRBJ1-6 gives the whole variable domain DGGITQSPKYLFRKEGQNVTLSCEQNLNHDAMYWYRQDPGQGLRLIYYSQIVNDFQKGDIAEGYSVSREKKESFPLTVTSAQKNPTAFYLCASSPRWQGASSPLHFGNGTRLTVT.

The chain uses TRBV27 and TRBJ1-6; no firm D call. Looked up from germline, CDR1 is MNHEY and CDR2 is SMNVEV (reference sequence). The CDR3 has 16 residues. The V gene lost 3 bases and the J gene lost 0 bases, with 9 bases spanning the gap. The CDR3 is CASSFLPSSYNSPLHF. The CDR3 DNA reads TGTGCCAGCAGTTTCCTCCCGAGCTCCTATAATTCACCCCTCCACTTT.

CDR3 nucleotides: TGTGCCAGCAGCTTGGGACATAGGTCCTACAATGAGCAGTTCTTC. This sequence encodes CASSLGHRSYNEQFF. The rearrangement uses TRBV5-6 and TRBJ2-1; D is uncertain. The CDR3 length is 15 residues. In germline, CDR1 is SGHDT, CDR2 YYEEEE. The V gene lost 0 bases and the J gene lost 1 base, with 8 bases spanning the gap.

A note on this clone: At one end, the junction sequence differs from germline, possibly due to a read error. The chain is built from TRBV12-3 or TRBV12-4 and TRBJ1-2; D is ambiguous. CDR3 length equals 13 residues. The CDR3 loop reads CASSRRSPYGCTF. In DNA, the CDR3 is TGTGCCAGCAGCCGGCGGAGCCCCTATGGCTGCACCTTC.

The V call is TRBV6-5, the J call TRBJ1-2; D is uncertain. The V and J ends lost 6 bases and 8 bases respectively, with 22 bases between them. The CDR3 is made up of 15 amino acids. Germline CDR1 reads MNHEY; CDR2 reads SVGAGI. CDR3: CASRKGGGLAGGYTF. DNA for the CDR3: TGTGCCAGCAGAAAGGGAGGAGGCCTGGCGGGAGGCTACACCTTC.

This clone was seen a few times. This chain connects TRBV30 to TRBJ1-3, with a possible D match to TRBD1 (5 bases). Trimming took off 3 bases at V and 0 bases at J, with 18 bases between the two ends. The CDR3 is 17 residues long. Germline assignment: CDR1 GTSNPN and CDR2 SVGIG (reference sequence). CDR3 protein: CAWSASVPGYSGNTIYF. CDR3 coding DNA: TGTGCCTGGAGCGCTTCGGTCCCAGGGTACTCTGGAAACACCATATATTTT.

The V call is TRBV2, the J call TRBJ2-2, with D possibly matching TRBD1 (5 bases). Per the germline V gene, CDR1 is SNHLY and CDR2 is FYNNEI. This CDR3 region has 14 residues. V dropped 4 bases and J dropped 6 bases, with 12 bases sitting between them. CDR3 amino acids: CASSGGIRAGELFF. CDR3 nucleotides: TGTGCCAGCAGTGGGGGCATCCGGGCCGGGGAGCTGTTTTTT.

This chain links TRBV14 with TRBJ2-7, with a weak D call TRBD2 (5 bases). V was clipped by 2 bases and J by 5 bases, with 13 bases between them. CDR1 SGHDN and CDR2 FVKESK come from the germline V gene. The CDR3 is 14 residues long. CDR3 sequence (DNA): TGTGCCAGCAGCCAACTTGGTCTGAGGGACGAGCAGTACTTC. Protein: CASSQLGLRDEQYF.

The V and J genes are TRBV6-5 and TRBJ2-2, with 9 bases identical to TRBD1. The CDR3 loop spans 16 amino acids. Germline trimming cut 2 bases from V and 12 bases from J; bases unmatched to any gene: 13. CDR1 is MNHEY, CDR2 SVGAGI, per germline. The CDR3 coding sequence is TGTGCCAGCAGTTACCCTGCCCCGGGACAGGGAGGGAAGCTGTTTTTT. It codes for CASSYPAPGQGGKLFF.

The genes are TRBV6-1 and TRBJ2-5; a possible D gene is TRBD1 (6 bases). The ends were cut back, 3 bases at V and 5 bases at J, with 10 bases in the middle. The germline V gene has CDR1 MNHNS and CDR2 SASEGT. The CDR3 length is 13 residues. The CDR3 nucleotides read TGTGCCAGCAGTGAGGGGGCGCAGGAGACCCAGTACTTC. Residues: CASSEGAQETQYF.

The DNA for the CDR3 is TGTGCTAGTGGTACAGGGTTGGGTGGCTACACCTTC. Protein: CASGTGLGGYTF. The rearrangement uses TRBV12-5 and TRBJ1-2; weak D call: TRBD1 (6 bases). This CDR3 has 12 residues. CDR1 LGHNT and CDR2 FRNRAP come from the germline V gene. The V gene lost 5 bases and the J gene lost 7 bases, with 11 bases spanning the gap. Full variable domain (outside the CDR3, taken from reference TRBV12-5 and TRBJ1-2): DARVTQTPRHKVTEMGQEVTMRCQPILGHNTVFWYRQTMMQGLELLAYFRNRAPLDDSGMPKDRFSAEMPDATLATLKIQPSEPRDSAVYFCASGTGLGGYTFGSGTRLTVV.

The chain combines TRBV27 with TRBJ1-6; D ambiguous. V lost 5 bases and J 0 bases, leaving 11 bases between the germline ends. CDR3 size: 16 residues. The germline CDR1 and CDR2 sequences are MNHEY and SMNVEV (reference sequence). The CDR3 is CASSTGSSSYNSPLHF. The CDR3 DNA sequence: TGTGCCAGCAGTACGGGGAGCAGCTCCTATAATTCACCCCTCCACTTT.

The rearrangement uses TRBV24-1 and TRBJ2-3, with a possible D match to TRBD2 (5 bases). Deletions cut 4 bases from V and 0 bases from J, with 13 bases between. Looked up from germline, CDR1 is KGHDR and CDR2 is SFDVKD. This CDR3 spans 16 amino acids. The CDR3 DNA follows: TGTGCCACCAGTGACCCGGGGTCCCCTAGCACAGATACGCAGTATTTT. Its translation is CATSDPGSPSTDTQYF.